This TCR beta chain was sequenced for a study of blood T cell repertoires in COVID-19. Overall study context: Sites in the United States, Italy and Spain provided acute and convalescent COVID-19 samples. T cells, B-cell-depleted T cells, or PBMCs supplied cDNA or gDNA.

Authors' methods: Researchers report that nucleated cell counts were estimated from reference gene primer amplification. The repertoire was sequenced with immunoSEQ multiplex PCR; TCRdb's copy has only in-frame clones and lacks some. The V and J calls and clone size are taken from that table; D and trimming were inferred from the DNA. The repertoire has about 71,000 clones, about nine tenths of them found once; the top ten carry roughly 0.73%. Germline loops: CDR1 SGHTA, CDR2 FQGTGA. The CDR3 length is 15 residues. V gave up 1 base and J gave up 0 bases, with 9 bases separating them. Sequenced: peripheral blood. The TCR sequence derives from a woman older than 75 with acute or convalescent COVID-19. The chain has TRBV7-3 and TRBJ1-1; D unclear. The DNA of the CDR3 is TGTGCCAGCAGCTTAAACCCAGGTATGAACACTGAAGCTTTCTTT. Encoded protein: CASSLNPGMNTEAFF.